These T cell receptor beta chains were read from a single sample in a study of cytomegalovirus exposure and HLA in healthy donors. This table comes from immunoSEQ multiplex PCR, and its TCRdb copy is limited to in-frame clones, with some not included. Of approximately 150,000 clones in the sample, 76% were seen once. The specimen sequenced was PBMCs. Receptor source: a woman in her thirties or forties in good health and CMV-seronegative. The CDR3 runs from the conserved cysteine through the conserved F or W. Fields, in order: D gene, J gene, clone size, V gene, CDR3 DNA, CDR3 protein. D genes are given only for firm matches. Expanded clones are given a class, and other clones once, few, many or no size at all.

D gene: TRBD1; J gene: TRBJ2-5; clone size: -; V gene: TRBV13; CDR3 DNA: TGTGCCAGCAGCTCGACAGGGGCCAATGGGGCCCAGTACTTC; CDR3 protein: CASSSTGANGAQYF
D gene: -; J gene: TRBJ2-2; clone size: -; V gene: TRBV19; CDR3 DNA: TGTGCCAGTAGTCACTACACCGGGGAGCTGTTTTTT; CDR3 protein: CASSHYTGELFF
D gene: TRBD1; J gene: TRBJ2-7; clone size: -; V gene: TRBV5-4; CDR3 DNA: TGTGCCAGCAGCCAAACTTCGACAGGGGCACACGAGCAGTACTTC; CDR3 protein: CASSQTSTGAHEQYF
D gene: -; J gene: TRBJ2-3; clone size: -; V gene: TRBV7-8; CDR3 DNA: TGTGCCAGCAGCTTGGGGCGCACAGATACGCAGTATTTT; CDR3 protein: CASSLGRTDTQYF
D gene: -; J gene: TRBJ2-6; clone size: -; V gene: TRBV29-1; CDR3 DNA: TGCAGCGTTGACTCGGTTGGGGCCAACGTCCTGACTTTC; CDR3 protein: CSVDSVGANVLTF
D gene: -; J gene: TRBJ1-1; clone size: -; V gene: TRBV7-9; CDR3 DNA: TGTTCCAGCAGTCGGGAGGGCCCTGAAGCTTTCTTT; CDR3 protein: CSSSREGPEAFF
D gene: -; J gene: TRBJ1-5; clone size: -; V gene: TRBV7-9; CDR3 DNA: TGTGCCAGCAGCTCCGCGGGGGGGGTTCGCCAGCCCCAGCATTTT; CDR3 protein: CASSSAGGVRQPQHF
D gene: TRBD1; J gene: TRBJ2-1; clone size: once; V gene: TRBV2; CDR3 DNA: TGTGCCAGCACGTCTGGGACAGGGGGCCATGAGCAGTTCTTC; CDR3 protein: CASTSGTGGHEQFF
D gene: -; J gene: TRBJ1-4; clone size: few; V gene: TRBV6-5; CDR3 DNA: TGTGCCAGCAGTTACGACAGGTCAATAAATGAAAAACTGTTTTTT; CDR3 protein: CASSYDRSINEKLFF
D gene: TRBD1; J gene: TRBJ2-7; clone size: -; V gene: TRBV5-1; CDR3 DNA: TGCGCCAGCAGCTTGGCCGGACAGGAGCCTTACGAGCAGTACTTC; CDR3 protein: CASSLAGQEPYEQYF
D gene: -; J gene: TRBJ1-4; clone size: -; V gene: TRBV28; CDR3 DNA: TGTGCCAGCAGCGGAGGGGCAGGCACTAATGAAAAACTGTTTTTT; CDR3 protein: CASSGGAGTNEKLFF
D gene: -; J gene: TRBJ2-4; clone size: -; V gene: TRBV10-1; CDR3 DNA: TGCGCCAGCAGCCCGGCAGGGTCGGGAAACATTCAGTACTTC; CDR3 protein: CASSPAGSGNIQYF
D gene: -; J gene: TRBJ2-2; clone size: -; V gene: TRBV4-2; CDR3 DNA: TGTGCCAGCAGCCAAGGGGGGGACTTGAACACCGGGGAGCTGTTTTTT; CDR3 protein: CASSQGGDLNTGELFF
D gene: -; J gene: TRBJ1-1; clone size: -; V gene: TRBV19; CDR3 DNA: TGTGCCAGTAGTATAGATGTGGCTTTTGGGAACACTGAAGCTTTCTTT; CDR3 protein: CASSIDVAFGNTEAFF
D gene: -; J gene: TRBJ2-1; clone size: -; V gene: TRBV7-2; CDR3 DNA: TGTGCCAGCAGCTTAGGGGGGACTTCCTACAATGAGCAGTTCTTC; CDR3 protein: CASSLGGTSYNEQFF
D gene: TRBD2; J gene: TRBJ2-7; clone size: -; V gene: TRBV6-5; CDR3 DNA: TGTGCCAGCAGCCCGGGAGCGGGAAGCTCCTACGAGCAGTACTTC; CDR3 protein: CASSPGAGSSYEQYF
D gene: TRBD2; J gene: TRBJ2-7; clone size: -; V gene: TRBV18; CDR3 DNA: TGTGCCAGCTCTCCTAGCGGGAGGGAAGAGCAGTACTTC; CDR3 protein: CASSPSGREEQYF
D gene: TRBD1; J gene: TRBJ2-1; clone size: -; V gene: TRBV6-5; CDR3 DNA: TGTGCCAGCAGTTACTCGGGACAGGGCAATGAGCAGTTCTTC; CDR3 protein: CASSYSGQGNEQFF
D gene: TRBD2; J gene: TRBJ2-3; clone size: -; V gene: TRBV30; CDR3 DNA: TGTGCCTGGATATCACTAGCGGGAGCAGCAGATACGCAGTATTTT; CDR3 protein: CAWISLAGAADTQYF
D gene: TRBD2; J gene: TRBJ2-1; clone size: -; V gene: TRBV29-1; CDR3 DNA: TGCAGCGTTGAAGGGCGGGAGGGATACAATGAGCAGTTCTTC; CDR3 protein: CSVEGREGYNEQFF